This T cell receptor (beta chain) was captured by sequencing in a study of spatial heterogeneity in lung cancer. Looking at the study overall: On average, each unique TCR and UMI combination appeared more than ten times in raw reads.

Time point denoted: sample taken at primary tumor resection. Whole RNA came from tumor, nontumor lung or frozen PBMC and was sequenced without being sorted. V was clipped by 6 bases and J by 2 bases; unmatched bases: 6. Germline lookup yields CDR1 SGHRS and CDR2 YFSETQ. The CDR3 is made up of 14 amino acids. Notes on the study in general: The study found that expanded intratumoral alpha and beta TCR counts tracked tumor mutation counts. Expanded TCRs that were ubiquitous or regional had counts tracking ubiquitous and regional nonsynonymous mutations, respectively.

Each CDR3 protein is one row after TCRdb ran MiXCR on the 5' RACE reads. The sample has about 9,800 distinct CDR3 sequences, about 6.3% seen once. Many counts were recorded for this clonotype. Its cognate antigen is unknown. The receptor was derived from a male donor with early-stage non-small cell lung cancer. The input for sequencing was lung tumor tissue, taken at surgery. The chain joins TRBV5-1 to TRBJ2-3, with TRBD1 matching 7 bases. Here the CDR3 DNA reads TGCGCCAGCAACCACAGGGGTCCCACAGATACGCAGTATTTT. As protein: CASNHRGPTDTQYF.